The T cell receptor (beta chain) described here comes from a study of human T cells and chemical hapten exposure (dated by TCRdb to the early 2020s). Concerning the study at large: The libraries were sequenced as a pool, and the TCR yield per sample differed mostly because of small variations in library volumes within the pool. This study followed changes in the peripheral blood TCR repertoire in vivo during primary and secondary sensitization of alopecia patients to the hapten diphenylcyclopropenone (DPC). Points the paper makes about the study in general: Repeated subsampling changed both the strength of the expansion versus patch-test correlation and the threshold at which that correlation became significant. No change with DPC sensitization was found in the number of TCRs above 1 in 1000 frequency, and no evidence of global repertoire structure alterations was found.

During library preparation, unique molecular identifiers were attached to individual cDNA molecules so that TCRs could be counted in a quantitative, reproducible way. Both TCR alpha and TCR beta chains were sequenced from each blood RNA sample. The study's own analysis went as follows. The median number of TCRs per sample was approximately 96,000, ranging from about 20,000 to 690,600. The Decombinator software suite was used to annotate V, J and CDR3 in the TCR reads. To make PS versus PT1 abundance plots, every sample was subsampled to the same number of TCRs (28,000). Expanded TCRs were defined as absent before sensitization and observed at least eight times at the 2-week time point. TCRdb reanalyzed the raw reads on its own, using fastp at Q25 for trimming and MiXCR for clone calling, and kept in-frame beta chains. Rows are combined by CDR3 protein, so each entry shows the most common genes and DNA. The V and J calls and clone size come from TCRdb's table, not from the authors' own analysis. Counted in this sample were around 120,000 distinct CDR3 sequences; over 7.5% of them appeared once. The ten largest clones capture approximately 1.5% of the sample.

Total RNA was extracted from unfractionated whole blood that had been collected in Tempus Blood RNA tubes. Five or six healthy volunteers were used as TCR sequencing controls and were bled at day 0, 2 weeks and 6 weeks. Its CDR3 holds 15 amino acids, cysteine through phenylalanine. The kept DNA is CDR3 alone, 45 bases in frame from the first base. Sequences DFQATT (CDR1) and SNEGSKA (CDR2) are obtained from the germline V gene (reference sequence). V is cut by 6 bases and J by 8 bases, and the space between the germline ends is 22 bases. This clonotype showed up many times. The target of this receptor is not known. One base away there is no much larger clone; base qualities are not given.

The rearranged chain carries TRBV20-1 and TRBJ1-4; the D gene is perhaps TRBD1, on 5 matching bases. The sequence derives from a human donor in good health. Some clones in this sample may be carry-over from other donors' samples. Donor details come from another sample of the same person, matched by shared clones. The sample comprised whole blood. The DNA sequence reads TGCAGTGCCTCGCACCCCAGGGAAATAAAGGAAAAACTGTTTTTT. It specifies CSASHPREIKEKLFF.